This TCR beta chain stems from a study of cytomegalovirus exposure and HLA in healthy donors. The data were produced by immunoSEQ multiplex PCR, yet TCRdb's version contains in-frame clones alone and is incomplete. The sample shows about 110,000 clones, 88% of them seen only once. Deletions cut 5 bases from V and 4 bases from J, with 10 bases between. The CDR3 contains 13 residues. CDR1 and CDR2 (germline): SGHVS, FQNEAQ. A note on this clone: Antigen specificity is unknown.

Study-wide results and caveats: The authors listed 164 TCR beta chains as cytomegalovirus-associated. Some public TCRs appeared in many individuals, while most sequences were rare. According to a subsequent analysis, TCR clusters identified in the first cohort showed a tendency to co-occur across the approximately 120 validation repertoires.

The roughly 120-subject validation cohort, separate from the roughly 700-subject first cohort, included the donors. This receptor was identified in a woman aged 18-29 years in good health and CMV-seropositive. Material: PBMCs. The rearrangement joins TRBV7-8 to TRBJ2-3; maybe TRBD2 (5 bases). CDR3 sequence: CASSPGGPDTQYF. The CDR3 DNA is TGTGCCAGCAGCCCCGGAGGACCAGATACGCAGTATTTT.